This is a list of T cell receptor beta chains from one sample in a study of shared clonotypes between healthy human individuals. Data came from immunoSEQ multiplex PCR; TCRdb stores just in-frame clones and leaves some out. The sample lists some 1,900,000 clones, about 95% seen once, with roughly 1% in the top ten. The sequenced sample consisted of naive CD8+ T cells sorted from blood. These TCRs come from a man younger than 35 in good health. CDR3s include the opening cysteine and the closing phenylalanine or tryptophan. A D gene is named only where the DNA matches it firmly. Clone size is not always given. Where it is, it says once, few, many or a class for expanded clones.

TRBJ2-7 - TRBV2 TRBD2 CASSEAASGGIEQYF TGTGCCAGCAGTGAAGCGGCTAGCGGGGGAATCGAGCAGTACTTC
TRBJ1-1 - TRBV10-3 - CAIQQGPEAFF TGTGCCATTCAGCAGGGGCCCGAAGCTTTCTTT
TRBJ2-7 - TRBV7-9 TRBD1 CASSSGTGPYEQYF TGTGCCAGCAGTTCCGGGACAGGTCCCTACGAGCAGTACTTC
TRBJ2-1 - TRBV4-1 - CASSPSESYNEQFF TGCGCCAGCAGCCCGTCGGAGTCCTACAATGAGCAGTTCTTC
TRBJ2-1 - TRBV9 - CASSSLSNEQFF TGTGCCAGCAGCTCCTTAAGCAATGAGCAGTTCTTC
TRBJ1-1 - TRBV5-1 - CASSLDSNAEAFF TGCGCCAGCAGCTTGGACTCCAACGCTGAAGCTTTCTTT
TRBJ2-1 - TRBV27 - CASSTGGSYNEQFF TGTGCCAGCAGTACTGGGGGCTCCTACAATGAGCAGTTCTTC
TRBJ1-1 - TRBV7-9 TRBD1 CASRHGQGAIFEAFF TGTGCCAGCAGACATGGACAGGGGGCGATATTTGAAGCTTTCTTT
TRBJ2-5 - TRBV11-2 - CASSPVAFQETQYF TGTGCCAGCAGCCCCGTGGCCTTCCAAGAGACCCAGTACTTC
TRBJ2-7 - TRBV10-2 TRBD2 CASSDVRRTSNREQYF TGCGCCAGCAGTGATGTCCGCAGGACTAGCAACCGCGAGCAGTACTTC
TRBJ1-1 - TRBV5-8 - CASRGDENTEAFF TGTGCCAGCAGAGGGGACGAGAACACTGAAGCTTTCTTT
TRBJ1-6 - TRBV19 TRBD1 CAAGTGYNSPLHF TGTGCTGCGGGGACAGGGTACAATTCACCCCTCCACTTT
TRBJ1-4 - TRBV5-6 TRBD1 CASSSRDRGLLKEKLFF TGTGCCAGCAGCTCCCGGGACAGGGGGCTTTTGAAAGAAAAACTGTTTTTT
TRBJ1-2 - TRBV5-4 - CASSFQGSGNYGYTF TGTGCCAGCAGTTTCCAGGGGTCAGGAAACTATGGCTACACCTTC
TRBJ2-7 - TRBV4-1 TRBD2 CASSPSGSILSEQYF TGCGCCAGCAGCCCTAGCGGGAGCATTCTCTCCGAGCAGTACTTC
TRBJ1-1 once TRBV2 - CASGIGGAGAFF TGTGCCAGCGGTATAGGGGGGGCGGGAGCTTTCTTT
TRBJ1-1 - TRBV12-5 TRBD1 CASGLVGDQGANTEAFF TGTGCTAGTGGTTTGGTCGGGGACCAGGGGGCCAACACTGAAGCTTTCTTT
TRBJ2-1 - TRBV6-5 - CASSYSRAEQFF TGTGCCAGCAGTTACTCGAGGGCAGAGCAGTTCTTC
TRBJ2-1 - TRBV4-1 - CASSQERRVLYNEQFF TGCGCCAGCAGCCAAGAAAGGAGGGTCCTATACAATGAGCAGTTCTTC
TRBJ2-7 - TRBV21-1 - CASSVREQYF TGTGCCAGCTCCGTTCGGGAGCAGTACTTC
TRBJ2-2 - TRBV10-3 - CAIPRGDSGANTGELFF TGTGCCATCCCTAGGGGGGATAGCGGCGCGAACACCGGGGAGCTGTTTTTT
TRBJ2-3 - TRBV27 - CASSPSTGAGGDTQYF TGTGCCAGCAGTCCGTCAACGGGGGCTGGCGGGGATACGCAGTATTTT
TRBJ1-5 - TRBV7-8 - CASSLESGSRQPQHF TGTGCCAGCAGCTTAGAGTCAGGGAGTCGGCAGCCCCAGCATTTT
TRBJ1-1 - TRBV5-4 - CASSLAGGAGGTEAFF TGTGCCAGCAGCTTGGCCGGCGGGGCCGGGGGCACTGAAGCTTTCTTT
TRBJ2-7 - TRBV19 - CASSIARGTSYEQYF TGTGCCAGTAGTATTGCCAGGGGAACCTCCTACGAGCAGTACTTC
TRBJ2-5 - TRBV30 - CAWDLYQETQYF TGTGCCTGGGATCTGTACCAAGAGACCCAGTACTTC
TRBJ2-5 - TRBV14 - CASSQGTPERYF TGTGCCAGCAGCCAAGGAACCCCCGAGCGGTACTTC
TRBJ2-4 - TRBV18 TRBD1 CASSPTPGQSPKNIQYF TGTGCCAGCTCACCTACCCCGGGACAGTCGCCCAAAAACATTCAGTACTTC
TRBJ2-1 - TRBV5-6 - CASSLELGTAKGNEQFF TGTGCCAGCAGCTTGGAGTTAGGAACTGCTAAGGGGAATGAGCAGTTCTTC
TRBJ2-7 - TRBV7-9 TRBD2 CASSLEISPGLAWDEQYF TGTGCCAGCAGCTTAGAAATTAGCCCGGGACTAGCGTGGGACGAGCAGTACTTC
TRBJ1-1 - TRBV30 - CAWSASSFTEAFF TGTGCCTGGAGTGCCTCTAGTTTCACTGAAGCTTTCTTT
TRBJ1-4 - TRBV4-1 - CASSQGSFDEKLFF TGCGCCAGCAGCCAGGGGTCTTTTGATGAAAAACTGTTTTTT
TRBJ2-4 - TRBV19 TRBD2 CASSMGGRDDQYF TGTGCCAGTAGTATGGGAGGGCGAGACGATCAGTACTTC
TRBJ2-3 - TRBV2 TRBD2 CASSVWTSEYTDTQYF TGTGCCAGCAGTGTGTGGACTAGCGAGTACACAGATACGCAGTATTTT
TRBJ1-2 - TRBV28 - CASSWGDIGYGYTF TGTGCCAGCAGTTGGGGGGATATAGGGTATGGCTACACCTTC
TRBJ2-7 few TRBV7-9 - CASSLPGTYEQYF TGTGCCAGCAGCTTACCGGGAACCTACGAGCAGTACTTC
TRBJ2-2 - TRBV9 - CASSVYYTGELFF TGTGCCAGCAGCGTATACTACACCGGGGAGCTGTTTTTT
TRBJ2-2 - TRBV2 TRBD2 CASSDLRGLADHTGELFF TGTGCCAGCAGTGACCTACGAGGACTAGCGGACCACACCGGGGAGCTGTTTTTT
TRBJ2-7 - TRBV2 TRBD2 CARATSGGEQYF TGTGCCAGGGCCACTAGCGGGGGCGAGCAGTACTTC
TRBJ1-1 - TRBV19 - CASTRLMNTEAFF TGTGCCAGTACCCGCCTCATGAACACTGAAGCTTTCTTT
TRBJ2-7 - TRBV9 - CASSVGSASEEQYF TGTGCCAGCAGCGTAGGGTCGGCATCAGAGGAGCAGTACTTC
TRBJ1-4 once TRBV28 - CASSLGGFGEKLFF TGTGCCAGCAGTTTGGGCGGGTTTGGTGAAAAACTGTTTTTT
TRBJ2-3 once TRBV27 TRBD2 CATAGGLTDTQYF TGTGCCACCGCGGGGGGCCTTACAGATACGCAGTATTTT
TRBJ1-5 - TRBV27 - CASSLRGSNQPQHF TGTGCCAGCAGTCTCCGAGGTAGCAATCAGCCCCAGCATTTT
TRBJ2-5 - TRBV27 TRBD1 CASSSGTGIEPQYF TGTGCCAGCAGTTCCGGGACAGGGATAGAGCCCCAGTACTTC
TRBJ2-1 - TRBV7-3 TRBD2 CASSLLAGVQPYNEQFF TGTGCCAGCAGCCTACTAGCGGGGGTCCAACCCTACAATGAGCAGTTCTTC
TRBJ1-2 once TRBV10-3 - CAIGPEGNYGYTF TGTGCCATCGGTCCTGAAGGGAACTATGGCTACACCTTC
TRBJ2-7 - TRBV6-1 - CASSEARGLWYEQYF TGTGCCAGCAGTGAAGCTAGAGGGTTATGGTACGAGCAGTACTTC
TRBJ2-1 few TRBV6-5 TRBD1 CASSYGQGGEQFF TGTGCCAGCAGTTACGGACAGGGGGGTGAGCAGTTCTTC
TRBJ1-2 - TRBV28 - CASSSILSYYGYTF TGTGCCAGCAGCTCTATACTGTCCTACTATGGCTACACCTTC
TRBJ2-7 - TRBV6-5 - CASSESGPYEQYF TGTGCCAGCAGTGAGAGTGGCCCCTACGAGCAGTACTTC
TRBJ1-2 few TRBV13 - CASSPGGARDYGYTF TGTGCCAGCAGCCCCGGGGGTGCAAGGGACTATGGCTACACCTTC
TRBJ1-2 - TRBV10-3 - CAISESGTLYYGYTF TGTGCCATCAGTGAGTCAGGGACACTCTACTATGGCTACACCTTC
TRBJ1-5 - TRBV6-6 TRBD1 CATRQGPYSNQPQHF TGTGCCACCCGACAGGGACCCTATAGCAATCAGCCCCAGCATTTT
TRBJ2-7 - TRBV7-8 TRBD2 CASSARGLALHEQYF TGTGCCAGCAGCGCCCGGGGACTAGCGTTGCACGAGCAGTACTTC